Listed below are T cell receptor beta chains from one sample, sequenced in a study of cytomegalovirus exposure and HLA in healthy donors. Using immunoSEQ multiplex PCR, the repertoire was profiled, and TCRdb retains in-frame clones only, with some absent. Of about 140,000 clones listed, around 80% are singletons. Sequencing used PBMCs. All receptors derive from a man aged 30 to 45 in good health and CMV-seronegative. Both conserved end residues are part of each CDR3. D genes are given only for firm matches. The size of a clone is reported for some rows only, either as once, few or many, or as a class for expanded clones.

J gene: TRBJ1-6; clone size: -; D gene: -; V gene: TRBV2; CDR3 DNA: TGTGCCAGCAGTGGAGAGGTTGATTCACCCCTCCACTTT; CDR3 protein: CASSGEVDSPLHF
J gene: TRBJ2-3; clone size: -; D gene: TRBD1; V gene: TRBV28; CDR3 DNA: TGTGCCAGCGGGACAGGGACAGACTGGACAGATACGCAGTATTTT; CDR3 protein: CASGTGTDWTDTQYF
J gene: TRBJ2-1; clone size: -; D gene: TRBD2; V gene: TRBV28; CDR3 DNA: TGTGCCAGCAGATCATCAGCGGGGGGCCCCTACAATGAGCAGTTCTTC; CDR3 protein: CASRSSAGGPYNEQFF
J gene: TRBJ1-1; clone size: -; D gene: TRBD1; V gene: TRBV28; CDR3 DNA: TGTGCCAGCAGTTTCCGACAGGGGGCCCGGAACACTGAAGCTTTCTTT; CDR3 protein: CASSFRQGARNTEAFF
J gene: TRBJ2-5; clone size: -; D gene: TRBD1; V gene: TRBV4-2; CDR3 DNA: TGTGCCAGCAGCGGAGGCATAGGCAGGGGGTTGGAGACCCAGTACTTC; CDR3 protein: CASSGGIGRGLETQYF
J gene: TRBJ1-1; clone size: -; D gene: -; V gene: TRBV6-5; CDR3 DNA: TGTGCCAGCACGGGTCCCCGTGAAGCTTTCTTT; CDR3 protein: CASTGPREAFF
J gene: TRBJ1-5; clone size: -; D gene: TRBD1; V gene: TRBV27; CDR3 DNA: TGTGCCAGCAGTAGGACAGGGGTCCAGCCCCAGCATTTT; CDR3 protein: CASSRTGVQPQHF
J gene: TRBJ2-2; clone size: -; D gene: -; V gene: TRBV25-1; CDR3 DNA: TGTGCCAGCAGTGATAGAGTAAACACCGGGGAGCTGTTTTTT; CDR3 protein: CASSDRVNTGELFF
J gene: TRBJ2-5; clone size: -; D gene: -; V gene: TRBV7-9; CDR3 DNA: TGTGCCAGCAGCCCCGGGAGAGCAGGCCCAGAGACCCAGTACTTC; CDR3 protein: CASSPGRAGPETQYF
J gene: TRBJ2-7; clone size: once; D gene: TRBD2; V gene: TRBV5-1; CDR3 DNA: TGCGCCAGCAAAGGACTAGCGGGAGGGTCCGCCTACGAGCAGTACTTC; CDR3 protein: CASKGLAGGSAYEQYF
J gene: TRBJ2-7; clone size: medium-sized; D gene: TRBD1; V gene: TRBV7-3; CDR3 DNA: TGTGCCAGCAGCTCCGGACAGGGTGTCGGACACGAGCAGTACTTC; CDR3 protein: CASSSGQGVGHEQYF
J gene: TRBJ1-3; clone size: -; D gene: -; V gene: TRBV6-5; CDR3 DNA: TGTGCCAGCAGAAGCGGACCTTTTGGAAACACCATATATTTT; CDR3 protein: CASRSGPFGNTIYF
J gene: TRBJ1-5; clone size: -; D gene: TRBD1; V gene: TRBV6-1; CDR3 DNA: TGTGCCAGCAGTGGACAGGGTTCCGGCAATCAGCCCCAGCATTTT; CDR3 protein: CASSGQGSGNQPQHF
J gene: TRBJ2-1; clone size: once; D gene: -; V gene: TRBV28; CDR3 DNA: TGTGCCAGCAGTCACTTCGATGAGCAGTTCTTC; CDR3 protein: CASSHFDEQFF
J gene: TRBJ2-7; clone size: -; D gene: TRBD1; V gene: TRBV6-6; CDR3 DNA: TGTGCCAGCAGTCCGGGACAGGGCCCACGCCCCATCGAGCAGTACTTC; CDR3 protein: CASSPGQGPRPIEQYF
J gene: TRBJ2-1; clone size: -; D gene: -; V gene: TRBV28; CDR3 DNA: TGTGCCAGCAGTGGTCTAGGGGCGGAAGACTACAATGAGCAGTTCTTC; CDR3 protein: CASSGLGAEDYNEQFF
J gene: TRBJ2-5; clone size: -; D gene: TRBD1; V gene: TRBV25-1; CDR3 DNA: TGTGCCAGCAGTGAATGGGGACAGGGAGGGTACCAAGAGACCCAGTACTTC; CDR3 protein: CASSEWGQGGYQETQYF
J gene: TRBJ1-2; clone size: -; D gene: -; V gene: TRBV11-2; CDR3 DNA: TGTGCCAGCAGCTCAGTAGGACAGAACTACACCTTC; CDR3 protein: CASSSVGQNYTF
J gene: TRBJ2-1; clone size: -; D gene: TRBD1; V gene: TRBV10-1; CDR3 DNA: TGCGCCAGCAGTCTTATCCCGGGACAGGGGGATGGTACCTACAATGAGCAGTTCTTC; CDR3 protein: CASSLIPGQGDGTYNEQFF
J gene: TRBJ2-2; clone size: few; D gene: -; V gene: TRBV4-1; CDR3 DNA: TGCGCCAGCAGCCAGGCCCTAGGGGGGGGGATAAACACCGGGGAGCTGTTTTTT; CDR3 protein: CASSQALGGGINTGELFF
J gene: TRBJ2-3; clone size: -; D gene: TRBD2; V gene: TRBV6-1; CDR3 DNA: TGTGCCAGCAGGGGGACTAGTTCAGATACGCAGTATTTT; CDR3 protein: CASRGTSSDTQYF
J gene: TRBJ1-5; clone size: few; D gene: -; V gene: TRBV28; CDR3 DNA: TGTGCCAGTACCGTACAGGGTGTCCAGCCCCAGCATTTT; CDR3 protein: CASTVQGVQPQHF
J gene: TRBJ2-7; clone size: once; D gene: TRBD2; V gene: TRBV6-1; CDR3 DNA: TGTGCCAGCAGTGACAGACTAGCGGGCTCCTACGAGCAGTACTTC; CDR3 protein: CASSDRLAGSYEQYF
J gene: TRBJ2-5; clone size: -; D gene: TRBD2; V gene: TRBV5-6; CDR3 DNA: TGTGCCAGCAGCTTGGGGGCTAGCGGCCCACTGGCCCAGTACTTC; CDR3 protein: CASSLGASGPLAQYF